Shown below are 32 T cell receptor beta chains from a single sample sequenced in a study of liver allograft versus peripheral blood T cells. Study context: The study compared liver allograft T cell receptor repertoires against peripheral blood repertoires of liver transplant recipients.

TCRdb re-called the reads through MiXCR, storing one row per CDR3 protein. The sample holds under 3,500 distinct CDR3 sequences, roughly 15% seen once. Source of these receptors: a human patient who had a liver transplant. Among the T cells, some may be from the graft donor.

This clonotype is medium-sized in the sample. The chain links TRBV5-6 to TRBJ1-2; D gene ambiguous. Looked up from germline, CDR1 is SGHDT and CDR2 is YYEEEE. The CDR3 contains 12 residues. Trimming stripped 0 bases from V and 1 base from J, with 1 base between. The CDR3 here is CASSLGNYGYTF. The CDR3 nucleotides are TGTGCCAGCAGCTTGGGTAACTATGGCTACACCTTC. The whole variable domain, filled in from reference TRBV5-6 and TRBJ1-2, reads DAGVTQSPTHLIKTRGQQVTLRCSPKSGHDTVSWYQQALGQGPQFIFQYYEEEERQRGNFPDRFSGHQFPNYSSELNVNALLLGDSALYLCASSLGNYGYTFGSGTRLTVV.

Judged by abundance, this clonotype is medium-sized (0.01 to 0.1%). The chain combines TRBV6-6 with TRBJ1-5; 7 bases are a match to TRBD1. This CDR3 spans 15 amino acids. The V gene's germline CDR1 is MNHNY and CDR2 SVGAGI (reference sequence). Unmatched junction bases numbered 2, after V lost 0 bases and J lost 3 bases. CDR3 bases: TGTGCCAGCAGTTACTCAGACAGGGACAATCAGCCCCAGCATTTT. Protein product: CASSYSDRDNQPQHF.

This clonotype was counted a single time. The rearrangement links TRBV10-3 to TRBJ1-2; 7 bases line up with TRBD1. The length of the CDR3 is 12 residues. V dropped 8 bases and J dropped 4; count of bases not matched to a gene: 4. Germline assignment: CDR1 ENHRY and CDR2 SYGVKD. DNA for the CDR3: TGTGCCATCTATGAGGGGGCCTATGGCTACACCTTC. Its translation is CAIYEGAYGYTF.

V and J are TRBV28 and TRBJ2-1; 7 positions agree with TRBD1. The germline V gene encodes CDR1 MDHEN and CDR2 SYDVKM. The junction had 4 bases not matched to a gene; V was cut back by 9 bases and J by 5 bases. The CDR3 covers 12 residues. CDR3: CARRDRNNEQFF. The DNA for the CDR3 is TGTGCCAGGAGGGACAGAAACAATGAGCAGTTCTTC. The full variable domain, in which reference TRBV28 and TRBJ2-1 provide the parts outside the CDR3, is DVKVTQSSRYLVKRTGEKVFLECVQDMDHENMFWYRQDPGLGLRLIYFSYDVKMKEKGDIPEGYSVSREKKERFSLILESASTNQTSMYLCARRDRNNEQFFGPGTRLTVL.

By share, this clonotype ranks as medium-sized (0.01 to 0.1%). The rearrangement joins TRBV5-5 to TRBJ2-1; 10 bases are a match to TRBD2. Germline CDR1 reads SGHKS; CDR2 reads YYEKEE (reference sequence). This CDR3 has 15 residues. V was pared by 0 bases and J by 10 bases, with 7 bases of the junction left unmatched. DNA of the CDR3: TGTGCCAGCAGCTTGGGGCTAGCGGGGGTGGGGGAGCAGTTCTTC. Its translation is CASSLGLAGVGEQFF.

This clonotype is medium-sized (0.01 to 0.1%). The chain is built from TRBV6-1 and TRBJ2-7; the D is unclear. The V gene lost 3 bases and the J gene lost 6 bases, with 6 bases spanning the gap. This CDR3 region has 11 residues. CDR1 MNHNS and CDR2 SASEGT come from the germline V gene. The CDR3: CASSDVSEQYF. For the CDR3, the DNA is TGTGCCAGCAGTGATGTATCCGAGCAGTACTTC.

This clonotype counts as medium-sized (0.01 to 0.1%). The chain combines TRBV6-5 with TRBJ2-1; TRBD2 matches 8 bases. With V trimmed by 6 bases and J by 3 bases, 4 bases remained unmatched. The V gene's germline CDR1 is MNHEY and CDR2 SVGAGI. This CDR3 has 14 amino acids. CDR3 DNA: TGTGCCAGCAGCTCCCGGGAGGGCTACAATGAGCAGTTCTTC. Residues: CASSSREGYNEQFF.

This clonotype is deemed medium-sized. The chain recombines TRBV29-1 with TRBJ2-7; no firm D call. The germline V gene encodes CDR1 SQVTM and CDR2 ANQGSEA. Trimming cost V 0 bases and J 6 bases, with 9 bases left between them. The CDR3 runs 12 residues. Here the CDR3 reads CSVEDLGIEQYF. In nucleotides, the CDR3 is TGCAGCGTTGAAGATCTCGGAATCGAGCAGTACTTC.

This clonotype is medium-sized within its sample. V and J are TRBV27 and TRBJ2-1; 8 nucleotides align to TRBD1. Germline CDR1 MNHEY, CDR2 SMNVEV (reference sequence). J gave up 8 bases and V 3 bases, and 9 bases lay outside the gene matches. This CDR3 is 15 amino acids long. CDR3 in amino acids: CASSLSGTGQDEQFF. The CDR3 coding sequence is TGTGCCAGCAGTTTGTCCGGGACAGGACAAGATGAGCAGTTCTTC.

This clonotype is labeled medium-sized. The chain uses TRBV19 and TRBJ1-5, with D unresolved. Trimming shortened V by 7 bases and J by 4 bases, and 17 bases separated the two germline ends. CDR1 is LNHDA and CDR2 is SQIVND in the germline V gene (reference sequence). There are 15 residues in the CDR3. The CDR3 loop reads CASTISASPNQPQHF. In DNA, the CDR3 is TGTGCCAGTACAATTTCCGCCTCCCCAAATCAGCCCCAGCATTTT. The full variable domain, rest sourced from reference TRBV19 and TRBJ1-5, is DGGITQSPKYLFRKEGQNVTLSCEQNLNHDAMYWYRQDPGQGLRLIYYSQIVNDFQKGDIAEGYSVSREKKESFPLTVTSAQKNPTAFYLCASTISASPNQPQHFGDGTRLSIL.

By sample fraction, this clonotype is medium-sized. The chain carries TRBV6-6 and TRBJ2-2; 7 bases fit TRBD2. Germline-derived CDR1 and CDR2 are MNHNY and SVGAGI (reference sequence). The CDR3 sequence is 15 residues long. V lost 5 bases, J lost 6 bases, and 9 bases stayed unmatched. CDR3 region: CASSRGVAGSGELFF. The CDR3 DNA reads TGTGCCAGCAGTCGAGGGGTAGCGGGTTCCGGGGAGCTGTTTTTT.

This clonotype is labeled medium-sized. CDR3 nucleotides: TGTGCCAGCGACGCGTCGCGGGGCCCGGGCACTGAAGCTTTCTTT. Its protein product is CASDASRGPGTEAFF. J is TRBJ1-1 and V is TRBV6-1; maybe TRBD1 (5 bases). V lost 8 bases, J lost 4 bases, and 20 bases lay in between. Germline CDR1 reads MNHNS; CDR2 reads SASEGT. CDR3 size: 15 residues.

This clonotype is deemed medium-sized. The chain employs TRBV19 and TRBJ1-2; weak D call: TRBD1 (5 bases). The germline CDR1 and CDR2 sequences are LNHDA and SQIVND (reference sequence). CDR3 length: 14 amino acids. Deletions cut 5 bases from V and 6 bases from J, with 16 bases between. Here the CDR3 reads CASSPYGTDDGYTF. The CDR3 region has the DNA TGTGCCAGTAGTCCCTACGGGACCGACGATGGCTACACCTTC.

This clonotype is medium-sized (0.01 to 0.1%) in the sample. At one end, the junction sequence differs from germline, possibly due to a read error. V gene TRBV6-5 combines with J gene TRBJ1-4, with 7 bases fitting TRBD1. The CDR3 totals 15 residues. The germline gives CDR1 MNHEY, CDR2 SVGAGI. The chain's CDR3 is CASSNSGGVEEKLFF. CDR3 DNA: TGTGCCAGCAGTAACTCAGGGGGAGTGGAGGAAAAACTGTTTTTT.

By its share, this clonotype is medium-sized. The CDR3 sequence is CASSYTFREVIKGNTIYF. In DNA form, the CDR3 reads TGTGCCAGCAGTTACACGTTCCGCGAGGTGATCAAGGGAAACACCATATATTTT. The chain carries TRBV6-5 and TRBJ1-3; no clear D. Trimming took 2 bases from V and 4 from J, leaving 21 bases between them. In germline, CDR1 is MNHEY, CDR2 SVGAGI. This CDR3 spans 18 amino acids.

The V gene is TRBV20-1, the J gene TRBJ2-3, with 12 bases aligning to TRBD1. CDR3 length equals 15 residues. Germline V gene sequence: CDR1 DFQATT, CDR2 SNEGSKA (reference sequence). The V segment lost 6 bases and the J segment 6 bases; nucleotides outside the gene matches: 10. The CDR3 region has the DNA TGCAGTGCCTCTCCGGGACAGGGGGCTGCTGATACGCAGTATTTT. Translated, it gives CSASPGQGAADTQYF.

This clonotype was seen just once. At one of its ends the junction is not consistent with the germline gene, which may arise from a read error. The gene calls are TRBV5-6 and TRBJ2-7; D gene unclear. CDR1 is SGHDT, CDR2 YYEEEE, per germline. The CDR3 extends over 13 amino acids. Written as DNA, the CDR3 is TGTGCCAGCAGCTTGGGAACAGCCTACAAGCAGTACTTC. The encoded protein is CASSLGTAYKQYF.

This clonotype is categorized as medium-sized. The chain uses TRBV29-1 and TRBJ2-3; D is possibly TRBD2 (6 bases). With 2 bases removed from V and 4 bases from J, the gap between germline ends came to 31 bases. The CDR3 has 20 amino acids. Looked up from germline, CDR1 is SQVTM and CDR2 is ANQGSEA. The CDR3 here is CSVEFPAGQRLSLWPDTQYF. The CDR3 bases are TGCAGCGTTGAATTCCCCGCGGGGCAGAGATTATCCCTTTGGCCAGATACGCAGTATTTT.

This clonotype rates as medium-sized. This rearrangement joins TRBV19 to TRBJ2-2; 13 bases are shared with TRBD2. Germline-derived CDR1 and CDR2 are LNHDA and SQIVND (reference sequence). The length of the CDR3 is 15 residues. The V and J ends lost 4 bases and 7 bases, in that order; junction bases with no gene match: 3. The CDR3 sequence is CASSTGTSGVGELFF. CDR3 sequence (DNA): TGTGCCAGTAGTACCGGGACTAGCGGGGTCGGGGAGCTGTTTTTT. Full variable domain (missing parts from reference TRBV19 and TRBJ2-2): DGGITQSPKYLFRKEGQNVTLSCEQNLNHDAMYWYRQDPGQGLRLIYYSQIVNDFQKGDIAEGYSVSREKKESFPLTVTSAQKNPTAFYLCASSTGTSGVGELFFGEGSRLTVL.

This clonotype is medium-sized by share. The chain carries TRBV18 and TRBJ2-3, with TRBD2 matching 8 bases. This CDR3 contains 15 residues. V shed 5 bases and J 1 base; nucleotides not matched to a gene: 5. CDR1 KGHSH and CDR2 LQKENI come from the germline V gene. Here the CDR3 reads CASSLGLVGTDTQYF. The CDR3 bases are TGTGCCAGCTCATTGGGACTAGTGGGCACAGATACGCAGTATTTT.

V is TRBV12-3 or TRBV12-4 and J is TRBJ2-1; 8 nucleotides line up with TRBD2. J lost 9 bases, V lost 4 bases, and 14 bases had no gene match. The CDR3 totals 16 residues. The CDR3 is CASSSRLTSEGSEQFF. The CDR3 DNA follows: TGTGCCAGCAGTTCCAGGCTGACTAGCGAAGGCAGTGAGCAGTTCTTC.

This clonotype is medium-sized in the sample. The chain combines TRBV28 with TRBJ2-7, with D possibly being TRBD1 or TRBD2 (5 bases each). The germline V gene has CDR1 MDHEN and CDR2 SYDVKM. Deletions cut 8 bases from V and 3 bases from J, with 8 bases between. This CDR3 region has 11 residues. CDR3 DNA: TGTGCCAGCCTGGGGGACTACGAGCAGTACTTC. This codes for CASLGDYEQYF.

This clonotype was recorded a few times. This chain uses TRBV20-1 with TRBJ1-1; D gene uncertain. Germline-derived CDR1 and CDR2 are DFQATT and SNEGSKA (reference sequence). V was cut by 5 bases and J by 7 bases, with 8 bases left in between. The CDR3 length is 10 residues. CDR3 loop: CSAGTDEAFF. DNA of the CDR3: TGCAGTGCTGGAACGGATGAAGCTTTCTTT.

This clonotype qualifies as medium-sized. V usage is TRBV27 and J usage is TRBJ1-2, with a possible D match to TRBD1 (6 bases). The germline CDR1 and CDR2 sequences are MNHEY and SMNVEV (reference sequence). This CDR3 contains 16 residues. The V and J ends lost 8 bases and 4 bases respectively, with 23 bases between them. CDR3 sequence reads: CASHSFGGQTFYGYTF. The CDR3 DNA reads as TGTGCCAGCCATAGTTTCGGTGGACAGACCTTCTATGGCTACACCTTC.

This clonotype was seen more than once but under ten times. The chain recombines TRBV12-3 or TRBV12-4 with TRBJ1-1; TRBD1 matches at 9 bases. This CDR3 is 15 amino acids long. V lost 5 bases and J lost 5; bases outside the gene matches: 9. CDR3 nucleotide sequence: TGTGCCAGCAGTCCGCAACAGGGGGCATGGACTGAAGCTTTCTTT. Translation: CASSPQQGAWTEAFF.

The chain employs TRBV20-1 and TRBJ1-3; D is undetermined. CDR1 is DFQATT and CDR2 is SNEGSKA in the germline V gene (reference sequence). Trimming took off 0 bases at V and 0 bases at J, with 9 bases between the two ends. This CDR3 is 15 amino acids long. The CDR3 DNA is TGCAGTGCTAGAGATCGGCAGAGCTCTGGAAACACCATATATTTT. This sequence encodes CSARDRQSSGNTIYF.

By proportion, this clonotype is medium-sized. Written as DNA, the CDR3 is TGTGCCAGCAGTTACTCGAGTTACGGGGGGCGCGAAGTAAGACTGTTTTTT. It specifies CASSYSSYGGREVRLFF. The genes are TRBV6-5 and TRBJ1-4; TRBD1 is a possible D gene (6 bases). The length of the CDR3 is 17 residues. The germline V gene encodes CDR1 MNHEY and CDR2 SVGAGI. V was pared by 0 bases and J by 13 bases, with 24 bases between.

By frequency in the sample, this clonotype is medium-sized. This chain uses TRBV19 with TRBJ1-5; 7 bases agree with TRBD1. The CDR3 covers 14 residues. V shed 2 bases, J shed 8 bases, and the junction held 6 bases outside the gene matches. CDR1 LNHDA and CDR2 SQIVND come from the germline V gene (reference sequence). CDR3 sequence reads: CASSIKGAREPQHF. For the CDR3, the DNA is TGTGCCAGTAGTATAAAGGGGGCCAGGGAGCCCCAGCATTTT.

As for this clonotype: One end of the junction does not line up with germline, which may come from a read error. V gene TRBV12-3 or TRBV12-4 combines with J gene TRBJ1-1, with D possibly being TRBD1 (5 bases). The CDR3 runs 11 residues. CDR3 coding DNA: TGTGCCGGCAGTCTGGGGGGTGAAGCTTTCTTT. Its protein product is CAGSLGGEAFF.

As to this clonotype: This sequence is one base from a far larger clone and is likely a read error. Without the conserved terminal phenylalanine or tryptophan, this CDR3 likely stems from a read error. V gene TRBV6-1 combines with J gene TRBJ1-5, with 7 bases identical to TRBD1. CDR1 and CDR2 from the germline V gene are MNHNS and SASEGT. CDR3 length equals 14 residues. Trimming removed 5 bases from V and 4 bases from J; junction bases left unmatched: 5. CDR3 sequence (DNA): TGTGCCAGCAGTAACATACAGGGGAATCAGCCCCAGCATCTT. Its translation is CASSNIQGNQPQHL.

This clonotype was recorded once. The V gene is TRBV10-3, the J gene TRBJ2-2; 10 bases agree with TRBD1. V gave up 4 bases and J gave up 6 bases; unmatched junction bases: 2. CDR1 and CDR2 from the germline V gene are ENHRY and SYGVKD. The CDR3 loop spans 14 amino acids. DNA of the CDR3: TGTGCCATCAGTGCGGGACAGGGGCCCGGGGAGCTGTTTTTT. Translating it yields CAISAGQGPGELFF.

This sequence joins TRBV2 and TRBJ1-6, with 8 bases aligning to TRBD1. The CDR3 extends over 13 amino acids. CDR1 SNHLY and CDR2 FYNNEI come from the germline V gene. Trimming removed 9 bases from V and 6 bases from J; junction bases left unmatched: 4. The CDR3 region has the DNA TGTGCCAGGGGGACAGGCATTAATTCACCCCTCCACTTT. Translation: CARGTGINSPLHF.